The source of this T cell receptor beta chain is a study of blood T cell repertoires in COVID-19 (TCRdb year 2020). For the wider study: The collaborator samples originated in the United States, Italy and Spain and spanned the acute and convalescent phases of COVID-19. The prospective study material was composed of cDNA or gDNA derived from T cells, B-cell-depleted T cells, or PBMCs. Deeply sampled blood TCRbeta repertoires from subjects exposed to, actively infected with, or recovered from COVID-19 were included in the dataset. A freely available public database, intended as a resource for researchers studying the immune response to SARS-CoV-2, is where the repertoires were released. Samples were obtained from the ongoing ImmuneRACE study (first 160 participants) and from 1,200 or so subjects provided by 6 global collaborators. Nearly every sample came with metadata listing a de-identified subject ID, COVID-19 status, age in years and sex. Where available, HLA class I and class II types were taken from metadata supplied by the sample provider and were not determined by assay-based typing. Study-wide findings and limitations: The amount of clinical and demographic metadata varied by source and participant and was provided uncurated.

TCRbeta CDR3 regions were amplified from genomic DNA using the immunoSEQ Assay, a bias-controlled multiplex PCR. Concerning the study's data processing: The number of nucleated cells in each sample was estimated from the amplification of reference gene primers within the assay. To quantify the absolute abundance of each unique TCRbeta CDR3 rearrangement, sequence reads were collapsed and filtered. For each sample, productive Simpson clonality was calculated by taking the square root of Simpson's diversity index across productive rearrangements. The source is immuneACCESS, and TCRdb retained only in-frame sequences with V and J called. Part of the clones is not carried over; for the studies checked, unresolved V genes explain less than half of this, and the remainder is unexplained. Clone size and the V and J calls come from that table; the DNA yielded D and trimming. The sample profile shows some 150,000 clones; roughly nine tenths of them were found once. Clones ranked in the top ten supply less than 4.5% of the sample.

To note about this clone: Its antigen has not been determined. No much larger clone exists at a distance of one base, and base qualities are not known.

CDR1 is given as SGHVS and CDR2 as FQNEAQ, both from the germline V gene. Inclusive of the bounding cysteine and phenylalanine, the CDR3 is 16 residues long. The only DNA kept is the CDR3, 48 bases in frame from the first base. After removal of 5 bases from V and 5 bases from J, the junction retains 8 bases not matched to a gene. Collaborating institutions collected whole blood in K2EDTA tubes following their own protocols. For TCRbeta analysis, collaborators shipped samples in one of three forms: frozen whole blood, isolated PBMCs, or DNA extracted from either of those sample types. The rearranged chain carries TRBV7-8 and TRBJ2-2, with 10 junctional bases fitting TRBD1. Material for sequencing was peripheral blood. This clonotype originated in a woman aged 60-70 years with active or convalescent COVID-19. The nucleotides are TGTGCCAGCAGCCCCGGACAGGGGGTTTATACCGGGGAGCTGTTTTTT. It codes for CASSPGQGVYTGELFF.